This T cell receptor (beta chain) appears in the sequencing data of a study of PD-1 blockade in classical Hodgkin lymphoma. Time point defined: cycle 4 day 1 (C4D1), after more than five weeks of nivolumab. Every patient experienced relapse after autologous stem cell transplantation, and brentuximab vedotin exposure varied. Researchers report purifying CD4+ T cells from thawed PBMCs by magnetic negative selection. The CDR3 extends over 15 amino acids. V dropped 4 bases and J dropped 0 bases, with 11 bases sitting between them. Using immunoSEQ multiplex PCR, the repertoire was profiled, and TCRdb retains in-frame clones only, with some absent. This sample carries roughly 30,000 clones, about 88% of them seen once, and the ten largest clones take under 1%.

The sample in question was CD4+ T cells from blood, obtained before the fourth cycle of nivolumab. The V call is TRBV23-1, the J call TRBJ2-3; maybe TRBD2 (5 bases). TRBV23-1 falls under the ORF class, with uncertain function. The receptor's source is a human donor with classical Hodgkin lymphoma. The CDR3 protein is CASSLASRSTDTQYF. CDR3 bases: TGCGCCAGCAGTCTGGCTAGCCGTAGCACAGATACGCAGTATTTT.